The 11 T cell receptor delta chains below come from one sample, sequenced in a study of gamma-delta T cells after stem cell transplantation. TCRdb re-called clones from the RT-PCR reads via CATT. The data contain more than 1,500 delta-chain clones, 20% to 25% of them singletons. What was sequenced was gamma-delta T cells. All receptors derive from a human donor. It is not recorded whose cells these are; they may come from a transplant donor.

This sequence joins TRDV2 and TRDJ1, with TRDD3 matching 12 bases. Germline V gene lookup returns CDR1 GEAIGNYY and CDR2 EKD. The V segment lost 1 base and the J segment 3 bases; nucleotides outside the gene matches: 29. The CDR3 length is 24 residues. The CDR3 spells CACDTLQGPQHSGAGGYESDKLIF. The DNA of the CDR3 is TGTGCCTGTGACACGCTTCAGGGCCCCCAGCATAGCGGCGCTGGGGGATACGAGTCCGATAAACTCATCTTT.

In regard to this clone: A read error may be the cause here, since a much bigger clone is one base away. This sequence joins TRDV2 and TRDJ1, with TRDD2 as a possible D gene (5 bases). Germline V gene lookup returns CDR1 GEAIGNYY and CDR2 EKD. V lost 4 bases, J lost 4 bases, and 21 bases lay in between. The CDR3 length is 16 residues. The CDR3 bases are TGTGCCTGTGAGAAACTTCCCCCGGGCGTAAACGATAAACTCATCTTT. It specifies CACEKLPPGVNDKLIF.

On this clone itself: This may be a read error: a much more frequent sequence differs by one nucleotide. The same CDR3 is also encoded by other DNA sequences in this sample. V and J are TRDV2 and TRDJ1; D perhaps matches TRDD3 (5 bases). CDR1 GEAIGNYY and CDR2 EKD come from the germline V gene. The length of the CDR3 is 17 residues. In nucleotides, the CDR3 is TGTGCCTGTGACACCGTTGGGGCCTCGTTGAACACCGATAAGCTCATCTTT. Translated: CACDTVGASLNTDKLIF.

Within the sample, this clone is medium-sized (0.01 to 0.1%). This specimen includes other DNA sequences encoding the same CDR3. V is TRDV2 and J is TRDJ1; D possibly corresponds to TRDD3 (5 bases). Germline values: CDR1 GEAIGNYY, CDR2 EKD. CDR3 length: 17 amino acids. V shed 0 bases and J shed 5 bases, with 21 bases lying between them. The DNA for the CDR3 is TGTGCCTGTGACACCTTCGGGGGTCCAACGACGTTAGATAAACTCATCTTT. Translation: CACDTFGGPTTLDKLIF.

A single count supports this clone. A much larger clone lies one base from this, so it may be a read error. Written as DNA, the CDR3 is TGTGCCTGTGACATGCTGGGGACCCAGACCGATAACCTCATCTTT. Its translation: CACDMLGTQTDNLIF. The rearrangement joins TRDV2 to TRDJ1; a possible D gene is TRDD3 (6 bases). CDR3 length equals 15 residues. Germline-derived CDR1 and CDR2 are GEAIGNYY and EKD.

This chain joins TRDV2 and TRDJ1; possibly TRDD3 for D (6 bases). The length of the CDR3 is 16 residues. Trimming pared 3 bases from V and 9 bases from J, leaving 25 bases between. CDR1 and CDR2 from the germline V gene are GEAIGNYY and EKD. CDR3 bases: TGTGCCTGTGACCCCCGCTATAGAGGGGGAAGACAGCAACTCATCTTT. It specifies CACDPRYRGGRQQLIF.

As regards this clone: This likely reflects a read error, since a far larger clone is one base away. J is TRDJ1 and V is TRDV1; 7 bases align to TRDD3. Trimming took 0 bases from V and 7 from J; bases not matched to a gene: 23. Germline V gene sequence: CDR1 TSWWSYY, CDR2 QGS. The CDR3 consists of 20 residues. The CDR3 nucleotides read TGTGCTCTTGGGGAACTGAGGGAGAGAGAAACTGGGGTTGGACCCGGTAAACTCATCTTT. This gives the protein CALGELRERETGVGPGKLIF.

The genes are TRDV2 and TRDJ1; D is perhaps TRDD3 (6 bases). Germline loops: CDR1 GEAIGNYY, CDR2 EKD. Trimming cost V 0 bases and J 2 bases, with 30 bases left between them. The CDR3 length is 21 residues. CDR3 amino acids: CACDTVGSPYGGSPRTDKLIF. The CDR3 DNA is TGTGCCTGTGACACCGTAGGCTCACCCTATGGGGGGTCACCACGGACCGATAAACTCATCTTT.

The V and J genes are TRDV2 and TRDJ1; 9 bases are a match to TRDD3. V lost 3 bases, J lost 11 bases, and 15 bases stayed unmatched. CDR1 is GEAIGNYY and CDR2 is EKD in the germline V gene. This CDR3 has 15 amino acids. This chain's CDR3 is CACDPWGISVGNLIF. CDR3 coding DNA: TGTGCCTGTGACCCCTGGGGGATCTCCGTCGGAAACCTCATCTTT.

This clone appeared a few times. TCRdb's entry gives the protein of a much larger clone, which mismatches this DNA's translation at residue 4, likely from a read error; the protein reported here is translated from the DNA. The V and J genes are TRDV1 and TRDJ2; no clear D. The CDR3 runs to 21 residues. CDR1 and CDR2 (germline): TSWWSYY, QGS. V lost 7 bases to trimming and J lost 0 bases, with 30 bases between them. The CDR3 region is CALESPKTLILIKALTAQLFF. The CDR3 DNA reads as TGTGCTCTTGAGTCCCCGAAAACCCTTATCCTGATCAAAGCTTTGACAGCACAACTCTTCTTT.

The genes are TRDV2 and TRDJ1; maybe TRDD3 (6 bases). CDR1 and CDR2 (germline): GEAIGNYY, EKD. Between the trimmed V and J ends, which lost 0 bases and 4 bases, there was a span of 20 bases. CDR3 size: 17 residues. The chain's CDR3 is CACDTVSGGTSFDKLIF. DNA of the CDR3: TGTGCCTGTGACACCGTTAGTGGGGGCACCTCCTTCGATAAACTCATCTTT.